The 17 T cell receptor beta chains below all came from one sample that was sequenced in a study of shared clonotypes between healthy human individuals. Here immunoSEQ multiplex PCR was the method, and the copy in TCRdb shows in-frame clones only, minus some. The sample gives 2.3 million or so clones, approximately 95% of which show up once; 0.39% is in the top ten. Input material: naive CD4+ T cells from PBMCs. Subset defined: CD45RA+ positively selected. The receptor set was obtained from a man in his late teens or twenties in good health. Some clones in this sample may be carry-over from other donors' samples.

Remarks on this clone: Other DNA sequences from this sample encode an identical CDR3 as well. J is TRBJ2-3 and V is TRBV7-7; TRBD2 might be the D (5 bases). CDR1 and CDR2 (germline): SSHAT, FNYEAQ (reference sequence). The CDR3 totals 13 residues. With 0 bases removed from V and 4 bases from J, the gap between germline ends came to 5 bases. The CDR3 is CASSLAGADTQYF. In DNA, the CDR3 is TGTGCCAGCAGCTTAGCCGGGGCAGATACGCAGTATTTT.

The gene calls are TRBV30 and TRBJ2-5; 11 bases fit TRBD2. Germline values: CDR1 GTSNPN, CDR2 SVGIG (reference sequence). V dropped 5 bases and J dropped 5; count of bases not matched to a gene: 7. The CDR3 covers 14 residues. CDR3 residues: CAWLLAGDGETQYF. The CDR3 bases are TGTGCCTGGCTACTAGCGGGAGACGGGGAGACCCAGTACTTC. Filled out from reference TRBV30 and TRBJ2-5, the complete variable domain reads SQTIHQWPATLVQPVGSPLSLECTVEGTSNPNLYWYRQAAGRGLQLLFYSVGIGQISSEVPQNLSASRPQDRQFILSSKKLLLSDSGFYLCAWLLAGDGETQYFGPGTRLLVL.

The chain joins TRBV11-2 to TRBJ2-7; D might be TRBD1 (6 bases). Between the trimmed V and J ends, which lost 1 base and 1 base, there was a span of 8 bases. The length of the CDR3 is 14 residues. CDR1 and CDR2 (germline): SGHAT, FQNNGV. Here the CDR3 DNA reads TGTGCCAGCAGCTTAGGCAGGGGATCCTACGAGCAGTACTTC. It yields the protein CASSLGRGSYEQYF.

The chain has TRBV7-2 and TRBJ1-2; possible D gene TRBD1, 5 bases. This CDR3 is built from 16 residues. CDR1 is SGHTA, CDR2 FQGNSA, per germline. Trimming removed 5 bases from V and 0 bases from J, with 16 bases in between. The CDR3 sequence is CASSPSGPTANYGYTF. In DNA, the CDR3 is TGTGCCAGCAGCCCCTCAGGACCGACAGCTAACTATGGCTACACCTTC.

The J gene is TRBJ1-2, the V gene TRBV4-3, with 12 positions matching TRBD1. The CDR3 spans 18 residues. Trimming removed 3 bases from V and 7 bases from J; junction bases left unmatched: 15. Looked up from germline, CDR1 is LGHNA and CDR2 is YSLEER. The CDR3 region is CASSQDPRRDRGLGGYTF. Here the CDR3 DNA reads TGCGCCAGCAGCCAGGACCCCCGCCGGGACAGGGGGCTGGGTGGCTACACCTTC.

V usage is TRBV7-9 and J usage is TRBJ2-1; 11 bases fit TRBD2. V lost 6 bases to trimming and J lost 4 bases; unmatched junction nucleotides: 8. This CDR3 comprises 16 residues. Germline CDR1 reads SEHNR; CDR2 reads FQNEAQ (reference sequence). CDR3 loop: CASRQRLAGKYNEQFF. The CDR3 nucleotides read TGTGCCAGCAGACAGAGACTAGCGGGGAAGTACAATGAGCAGTTCTTC.

This chain joins TRBV21-1 and TRBJ2-7; TRBD1 reflects the table's D call only, with no check against the DNA. TRBV21-1 represents a pseudogene. The CDR3 runs to 18 residues. The CDR3 bases are TGTGCCAGCAGCAAAACGCTGACCCGGGGACAGACCATCTACGAGCAGTACTTC. It yields the protein CASSKTLTRGQTIYEQYF.

The CDR3 is CASSLGIAGGPGDTQYF. CDR3 in DNA: TGCGCCAGCAGCTTGGGGATAGCGGGAGGGCCAGGAGATACGCAGTATTTT. This chain links TRBV5-1 with TRBJ2-3, with 11 nucleotides matching TRBD2. The V and J ends lost 0 bases and 5 bases, in that order; junction bases with no gene match: 8. The CDR3 totals 17 residues. Germline V gene lookup returns CDR1 SGHRS and CDR2 YFSETQ.

This clone has just one count. The rearrangement links TRBV2 to TRBJ2-7; TRBD2 matches at 16 bases. The CDR3 length is 19 residues. The V and J ends lost 5 bases and 3 bases, in that order; junction bases with no gene match: 13. Germline V CDR1 and CDR2: SNHLY, FYNNEI. The CDR3 DNA reads as TGTGCCAGCAGTATCCCTCCGGGACTAGCGGGGGGGAGGTACTACGAGCAGTACTTC. Its protein is CASSIPPGLAGGRYYEQYF.

The chain combines TRBV6-8 with TRBJ1-4; a possible D gene is TRBD1 (6 bases). This CDR3 has 12 amino acids. Germline V gene data show CDR1 as MNHGY and CDR2 as SAAAGT. The CDR3 sequence is CRGWGSNEKLFF. The CDR3 nucleotides read TGTAGGGGGTGGGGGAGTAATGAAAAACTGTTTTTT.

The CDR3 protein is CASSRQTTGTAYEQYF. As DNA, the CDR3 is TGTGCCAGCAGCCGCCAAACAACCGGGACGGCCTACGAGCAGTACTTC. The genes are TRBV7-2 and TRBJ2-7; the D call may be TRBD1 or TRBD2 (5 bases each). This CDR3 has 16 amino acids. Germline V gene sequence: CDR1 SGHTA, CDR2 FQGNSA. V lost 5 bases, J lost 2 bases, and 19 bases lay in between.

The rearrangement uses TRBV11-2 and TRBJ2-5; D may be TRBD2 (5 bases). The CDR3 runs to 15 residues. V lost 5 bases and J 5 bases, leaving 18 bases between the germline ends. From germline, CDR1 is SGHAT and CDR2 FQNNGV. The chain's CDR3 is CASSPRLSELETQYF. The DNA for the CDR3 is TGTGCCAGCAGCCCTCGACTATCCGAATTGGAGACCCAGTACTTC.

This chain connects TRBV29-1 to TRBJ2-2, with a tentative D call TRBD1 (6 bases). This CDR3 contains 15 residues. V lost 4 bases and J lost 4, with 16 bases in between. CDR1 is SQVTM and CDR2 is ANQGSEA in the germline V gene. Here the CDR3 reads CSVVDSRISTGELFF. CDR3 nucleotides: TGCAGCGTTGTGGACAGTCGTATAAGCACCGGGGAGCTGTTTTTT.

This clone was observed a single time. The CDR3 here is CASSLSPSIRGEQYF. The CDR3, as DNA: TGTGCCAGCAGCTTGTCCCCGTCCATTAGGGGCGAGCAGTACTTC. The chain carries TRBV7-9 and TRBJ2-7, with D possibly being TRBD1 (5 bases). The V and J ends lost 3 bases and 6 bases respectively, with 18 bases between them. Germline CDR1 reads SEHNR; CDR2 reads FQNEAQ (reference sequence). This CDR3 is 15 amino acids long.

The CDR3 loop reads CASSLGLGALEQYF. The DNA for the CDR3 is TGTGCCAGCAGCTTGGGACTAGGGGCACTCGAGCAGTACTTC. This chain links TRBV7-2 with TRBJ2-7; the match to TRBD2 covers 8 bases. The CDR3 sequence is 14 residues long. J gave up 6 bases and V 3 bases, and 7 bases lay outside the gene matches. CDR1 and CDR2 from the germline V gene are SGHTA and FQGNSA.

V is TRBV7-9 and J is TRBJ1-1, with TRBD1 matching 7 bases. Germline assignment: CDR1 SEHNR and CDR2 FQNEAQ (reference sequence). This CDR3 comprises 14 residues. Losses at the gene ends were 6 bases for V and 3 bases for J; bases not matched to a gene: 7. The CDR3 DNA reads as TGTGCCAGCAGGGATAAACAGGGGTACACTGAAGCTTTCTTT. It codes for CASRDKQGYTEAFF.

Notes on this clone: This CDR3 is also generated by other DNA sequences in the sample. J is TRBJ2-5 and V is TRBV4-1; possibly TRBD2 for D (6 bases). Germline V gives CDR1 MGHRA, CDR2 YSYEKL. This CDR3 region has 15 residues. V lost 0 bases and J 4 bases, leaving 12 bases between the germline ends. The DNA for the CDR3 is TGCGCCAGCAGCCAAGAAGGCGGGAAGGGAGAGACCCAGTACTTC. Its protein is CASSQEGGKGETQYF.